This T cell receptor beta chain originates from a study of beta chain features in type 1 diabetes. Study as a whole: There was similarity between patients and healthy donors in age, gender and cell yields. The study's findings and limits: Insertions at VDJ junctions were less frequent in type 1 diabetes patients. These patients also deleted more nucleotides at the same junctions. All four CD4+ subsets of Type 1 diabetes patients contained TCRB CDR3s that were moderately but significantly shorter.

The CDR3 loop spans 15 amino acids. The germline gives CDR1 LNHNV, CDR2 YYDKDF (reference sequence). With V trimmed by 6 bases and J by 10 bases, 12 bases remained unmatched. Every bit of the isolated RNA underwent reverse transcription, so sequencing read expressed TCRB transcripts. Sequencing was performed with immunoSEQ multiplex PCR; in TCRdb, only in-frame clones are kept and a portion is missing. The table shows hundreds of thousands of clones, with roughly 15% occurring only once. Only a few counts were recorded for this clone. What it binds is unknown. The sample taken for sequencing was naive CD4+ T cells from blood. The source of this sequence is a woman under 30 in good health. The rearrangement links TRBV15 to TRBJ2-1; 10 nucleotides match TRBD2. The CDR3 protein is CATRDSGRALEEQFF. CDR3 coding DNA: TGTGCCACCAGGGACAGCGGGAGGGCCTTAGAAGAGCAGTTCTTC.